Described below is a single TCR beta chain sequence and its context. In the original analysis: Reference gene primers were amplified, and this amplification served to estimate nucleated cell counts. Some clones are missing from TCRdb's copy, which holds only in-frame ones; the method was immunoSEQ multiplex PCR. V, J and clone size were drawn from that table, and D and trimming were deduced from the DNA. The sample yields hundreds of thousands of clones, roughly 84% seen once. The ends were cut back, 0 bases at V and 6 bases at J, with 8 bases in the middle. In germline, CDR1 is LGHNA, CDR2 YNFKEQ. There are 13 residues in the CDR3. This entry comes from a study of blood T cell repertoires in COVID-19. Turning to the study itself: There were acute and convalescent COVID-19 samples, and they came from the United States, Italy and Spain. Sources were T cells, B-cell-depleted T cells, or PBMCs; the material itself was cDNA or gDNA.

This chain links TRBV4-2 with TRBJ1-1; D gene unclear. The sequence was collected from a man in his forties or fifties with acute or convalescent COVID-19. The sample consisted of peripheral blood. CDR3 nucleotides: TGTGCCAGCAGCCAAGACGGGAGTGCTGAAGCTTTCTTT. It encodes CASSQDGSAEAFF.